What follows is one T cell receptor beta chain and its context. Antigen unknown. V lost 4 bases and J 0 bases, leaving 14 bases between the germline ends. This CDR3 is 16 amino acids long. Germline CDR1 reads SGHDT; CDR2 reads YYEEEE. The sample comes from a study of CD8 T cells in ankylosing spondylitis. Study results and caveats: Matched ankylosing spondylitis synovial fluid reportedly contained a significantly enriched population of disease-linked clones.

Via MiXCR, TCRdb re-called the 5' RACE reads, giving one row per CDR3 protein. The sample lists about 250,000 distinct CDR3 sequences, approximately 24% seen once, with 0.6% to 0.75% in the top ten. The specimen was blood, either unsorted or a sorted T cell fraction (not recorded which). This receptor was taken from a male donor with ankylosing spondylitis or in good health (not recorded which). The chain combines TRBV5-6 with TRBJ2-1, with D unresolved. The DNA of the CDR3 is TGTGCCAGCAGCCCAGAGCGTTGGGGCTCCTACAATGAGCAGTTCTTC. The encoded protein is CASSPERWGSYNEQFF.